The entry below describes one T cell receptor beta chain. This entry comes from a study of T cell changes during pregnancy in multiple sclerosis. Germline CDR1 LNHDA, CDR2 SQIVND (reference sequence). CDR3 size: 16 residues. The V gene end was trimmed by 0 bases and the J gene end by 0 bases; junction bases not matched to a gene: 1. The method was immunoSEQ multiplex PCR; TCRdb's version includes in-frame clones alone and lacks a portion of them. The sample gives about 84,000 clones, about 95% of which show up once; about 2.5% is in the top ten. The TCR sequence derives from a female donor with multiple sclerosis, enrolled in a pregnancy study. The chain is built from TRBV19 and TRBJ2-3; 9 bases are a match to TRBD2. The sequenced sample was peripheral blood, obtained in the third trimester of pregnancy. This chain's CDR3 is CASSIDLAGSTDTQYF. The CDR3 DNA reads TGTGCCAGTAGTATAGATCTAGCGGGGAGCACAGATACGCAGTATTTT.